The 18 T cell receptor beta chains reported below all come from one sample, sequenced in a study of blood T cell repertoires in COVID-19. Here immunoSEQ multiplex PCR was the method, and the copy in TCRdb shows in-frame clones only, minus some. This repertoire shows roughly 200,000 clones, 82% found once; its top ten account for 8% to 10%. Sequencing was performed on peripheral blood. All receptors come from a woman older than 75 with COVID-19, enrolled during active disease.

The V call is TRBV27, the J call TRBJ1-2; no definite D call. The CDR3 has 13 residues. V was cut by 5 bases and J by 3 bases, with 10 bases left in between. From germline, CDR1 is MNHEY and CDR2 SMNVEV (reference sequence). The CDR3 region has the DNA TGTGCCAGCAGTCGTAACATCTACTATGGCTACACCTTC. It is translated as CASSRNIYYGYTF.

The CDR3 DNA reads TGTGCCAGCAGCTACCGGGACATCTCCTACAATGAGCAGTTCTTC. Protein: CASSYRDISYNEQFF. The rearrangement joins TRBV21-1 to TRBJ2-1; TRBD1 is the table's D call and was not checked against the DNA. TRBV21-1 is a recognized pseudogene. The CDR3 consists of 15 residues.

V and J are TRBV5-1 and TRBJ2-1; no reliable D call. V lost 0 bases and J lost 5, with 6 bases in between. This CDR3 is built from 13 residues. The V gene's germline CDR1 is SGHRS and CDR2 YFSETQ. The CDR3 reads CASSLGIDNEQFF. DNA for the CDR3: TGCGCCAGCAGCTTGGGTATTGACAATGAGCAGTTCTTC.

V gene TRBV5-4 combines with J gene TRBJ1-4, with 7 bases lining up with TRBD1. J lost 1 base, V lost 4 bases, and 7 bases had no gene match. CDR3 length: 16 amino acids. Germline V gene data show CDR1 as SGHNT and CDR2 as YYREEE (reference sequence). The CDR3 nucleotides read TGTGCCAGCAGCCCACAGCAGGGGGGAACTAATGAAAAACTGTTTTTT. This codes for CASSPQQGGTNEKLFF.

Concerning this clone: Other DNA sequences within the sample encode an identical CDR3. This chain connects TRBV18 to TRBJ1-2, with D uncertain. V gave up 3 bases and J gave up 3 bases, with 8 bases separating them. Germline CDR1 KGHSH, CDR2 LQKENI. This CDR3 contains 13 residues. CDR3 DNA: TGTGCCAGCTCACCCGGGTCGGACTATGGCTACACCTTC. Translated, it gives CASSPGSDYGYTF.

The count of this clone is one. The chain is built from TRBV18 and TRBJ1-3; D uncertain. V lost 1 base to trimming and J lost 0 bases, with 13 bases between them. CDR3 length equals 17 residues. Germline V gives CDR1 KGHSH, CDR2 LQKENI. The CDR3 loop reads CASSPLGVSSSGNTIYF. The CDR3 DNA sequence: TGTGCCAGCTCACCACTCGGGGTCTCCTCCTCTGGAAACACCATATATTTT.

The gene calls are TRBV11-2 and TRBJ2-7; 11 bases align to TRBD1. CDR1 and CDR2 from the germline V gene are SGHAT and FQNNGV. The CDR3 loop spans 16 amino acids. The J segment lost 5 bases and the V segment lost 1 base, leaving 7 bases of the junction unmatched. The CDR3 spells CASSLVTDRGRNEQYF. The CDR3 DNA reads as TGTGCCAGCAGCTTAGTAACGGACAGGGGGCGAAACGAGCAGTACTTC.

V gene TRBV9 combines with J gene TRBJ1-1; TRBD1 might be the D (5 bases). The CDR3 is made up of 14 amino acids. The ends were cut back, 6 bases at V and 2 bases at J, with 14 bases in the middle. Looked up from germline, CDR1 is SGDLS and CDR2 is YYNGEE. CDR3: CASTSGRGNTEAFF. CDR3 in DNA: TGTGCCAGCACATCAGGGCGCGGAAACACTGAAGCTTTCTTT.

The sample holds one count of this clone. This sequence joins TRBV18 and TRBJ1-2, with TRBD1 identical over 7 bases. This CDR3 comprises 14 residues. Germline CDR1 KGHSH, CDR2 LQKENI. Germline trimming cut 3 bases from V and 4 bases from J; bases unmatched to any gene: 5. The CDR3 sequence is CASSPQGGPYGYTF. CDR3 nucleotides: TGTGCCAGCTCACCTCAGGGGGGACCCTATGGCTACACCTTC.

Details on this clone: Sequence at one end of the junction differs from germline and may be a read error. The rearrangement uses TRBV4-3 and TRBJ1-2, with 7 positions matching TRBD1. CDR1 is LGHNA, CDR2 YSLEER, per germline. The CDR3 is 15 residues long. CDR3 coding DNA: TGCGCCAGCAGCCCGACCCCACGCGGGACAGCCCCTAAGCGGTTC. Translation: CASSPTPRGTAPKRF.

V gene TRBV29-1 combines with J gene TRBJ1-4; 8 positions match TRBD1. Per the germline V gene, CDR1 is SQVTM and CDR2 is ANQGSEA. V lost 5 bases to trimming and J lost 13 bases; unmatched junction nucleotides: 9. The CDR3 loop spans 12 amino acids. In nucleotides, the CDR3 is TGCAGCGTTATTTCGCCGGGACAGGCACTGTTTTTT. It yields the protein CSVISPGQALFF.

V is TRBV28 and J is TRBJ1-2; D gene ambiguous. The CDR3 runs 14 residues. The V gene lost 4 bases and the J gene lost 7 bases, with 16 bases spanning the gap. Germline V gene data show CDR1 as MDHEN and CDR2 as SYDVKM. The CDR3 is CASSSSLGRGGYTF. In DNA form, the CDR3 reads TGTGCCAGCAGTTCCTCTTTAGGGCGGGGTGGCTACACCTTC.

The chain employs TRBV3-1 (or the pseudogene TRBV3-2) and TRBJ2-6; possibly TRBD2 for D (5 bases). Germline CDR1 reads LGHDT; CDR2 reads YNNKEL (reference sequence). The CDR3 loop spans 17 amino acids. V lost 1 base to trimming and J lost 0 bases, with 10 bases between them. CDR3 DNA sequence: TGTGCCAGCAGCCAAGGGACTCCCGGCTCTGGGGCCAACGTCCTGACTTTC. It yields the protein CASSQGTPGSGANVLTF.

The rearrangement uses TRBV10-3 and TRBJ2-3, with D uncertain. Germline V lookup: CDR1 ENHRY, CDR2 SYGVKD. The CDR3 totals 13 residues. V lost 2 bases and J lost 7, with 10 bases in between. The CDR3 nucleotides read TGTGCCATCAGTGAGCCCGGTTCGTATACGCAGTATTTT. Its protein is CAISEPGSYTQYF.

This clone came up a few times. The chain couples TRBV19 to TRBJ1-6, with a weak D call TRBD1 (6 bases). CDR1 is LNHDA, CDR2 SQIVND, per germline (reference sequence). V lost 3 bases and J 10 bases, leaving 13 bases between the germline ends. The CDR3 runs 14 residues. The CDR3 region is CASSMGRGSSPLHF. The DNA for the CDR3 is TGTGCCAGTAGTATGGGCAGGGGAAGCTCACCCCTCCACTTT.

This rearrangement joins TRBV29-1 to TRBJ1-2, with 9 nucleotides matching TRBD1. Trimming cost V 7 bases and J 3 bases; bases outside gene matches: 3. There are 12 residues in the CDR3. CDR1 and CDR2 (germline): SQVTM, ANQGSEA. The CDR3 nucleotides are TGCAGCGCTAGGACAGGGGACTATGGCTACACCTTC. This sequence encodes CSARTGDYGYTF.

The chain is built from TRBV11-2 and TRBJ1-2; D is undetermined. The V gene lost 3 bases and the J gene lost 8 bases, with 16 bases spanning the gap. This CDR3 is built from 14 residues. The V gene's germline CDR1 is SGHAT and CDR2 FQNNGV. CDR3 nucleotide sequence: TGTGCCAGCAGCTTCGATACAGAAGGTAGAGGCTACACCTTC. Residues: CASSFDTEGRGYTF.

Concerning this clone: The same CDR3 also results from other DNA sequences found in this sample. This CDR3 is CASSLGGSSGNTIYF. CDR3 sequence (DNA): TGCGCCAGCAGCTTGGGTGGTAGCTCTGGAAACACCATATATTTT. V is TRBV5-1 and J is TRBJ1-3; no firm D call. Between the trimmed V and J ends, which lost 0 bases and 0 bases, there was a span of 7 bases. The germline gives CDR1 SGHRS, CDR2 YFSETQ. The CDR3 runs to 15 residues. Variable domain in full (rest from reference TRBV5-1 and TRBJ1-3): KAGVTQTPRYLIKTRGQQVTLSCSPISGHRSVSWYQQTPGQGLQFLFEYFSETQRNKGNFPGRFSGRQFSNSRSEMNVSTLELGDSALYLCASSLGGSSGNTIYFGEGSWLTVV.